This TCR beta chain was observed in a study of blood T cell repertoires in COVID-19. The wider study: Specimens from acute and convalescent COVID-19 originated in the United States, Italy and Spain. In each case, the material was cDNA or gDNA derived from T cells, B-cell-depleted T cells, or PBMCs.

Germline CDR1 LNHDA, CDR2 SQIVND (reference sequence). The CDR3 has 15 amino acids. Trimming at V came to 3 bases and at J to 2 bases, leaving 5 bases not matched to a gene. Seattle's enrolled individuals joined amid active infection and were then monitored longitudinally. In the original workflow: Amplification with reference gene primers provided the estimates of nucleated cell counts. Measured with immunoSEQ multiplex PCR; TCRdb has only the in-frame clones, and not every one. D and trimming were read from the DNA, whereas the V and J calls and clone size are those reported in that table. In the table there are over 250,000 clones, about nine tenths of which are singletons.

The material sequenced was peripheral blood. The chain couples TRBV19 to TRBJ2-3, with 7 bases that match TRBD2. This clonotype originated in a woman aged 25 to 39 with COVID-19, enrolled during active disease. The CDR3 region is CASSIGLAVTDTQYF. For the CDR3, the DNA is TGTGCCAGTAGTATTGGGCTAGCGGTCACAGATACGCAGTATTTT.